This entry lists 12 T cell receptor beta chains sequenced from one sample in a study of response to subunit inactivated influenza vaccine. In TCRdb, the RT-PCR reads were re-called with MiXCR into one record per CDR3 protein. The sample yields 600,000 to 850,000 distinct CDR3 sequences, 14% seen once. Sequenced material: PBMCs from blood, taken 14 to 15 days before vaccination. Every receptor here comes from a man aged 45-65 years who received an inactivated influenza vaccine.

The chain joins TRBV18 to TRBJ2-7; a possible D gene is TRBD2 (6 bases). V gave up 2 bases and J gave up 3 bases, with 14 bases separating them. Per germline, CDR1 KGHSH and CDR2 LQKENI. The CDR3 spans 15 residues. CDR3 DNA sequence: TGTGCCAGCTCACCAAAGGGGACGGGACTCTACGAGCAGTACTTC. Protein: CASSPKGTGLYEQYF.

This clonotype was recorded many times. The chain carries TRBV4-2 and TRBJ2-5, with 9 bases that match TRBD1. From germline, CDR1 is LGHNA and CDR2 YNFKEQ. The V segment lost 4 bases and the J segment 5 bases; nucleotides outside the gene matches: 8. The CDR3 extends over 15 amino acids. The CDR3 loop reads CASSPSGTGRETQYF. CDR3 DNA: TGTGCCAGCAGCCCTTCCGGGACAGGGCGTGAGACCCAGTACTTC.

This clonotype was counted many times. The V gene is TRBV10-3, the J gene TRBJ2-3; 12 bases are shared with TRBD2. This CDR3 has 16 residues. Germline V gene data show CDR1 as ENHRY and CDR2 as SYGVKD. The V gene end was trimmed by 4 bases and the J gene end by 2 bases; junction bases not matched to a gene: 4. In DNA form, the CDR3 reads TGTGCCATCAGTGGACTAGCGGGAGCTAACACAGATACGCAGTATTTT. It codes for CAISGLAGANTDTQYF.

This clonotype was detected only a few times. This rearrangement joins TRBV27 to TRBJ2-1; D uncertain. The V end was cut by 4 bases, the J end by 4 bases, with 14 bases between. Germline CDR1 MNHEY, CDR2 SMNVEV (reference sequence). This CDR3 has 15 residues. Here the CDR3 DNA reads TGTGCCAGCAGTTCCGTAAAAATAGGGTACAATGAGCAGTTCTTC. This encodes CASSSVKIGYNEQFF.

This clonotype has more than one count but fewer than ten. At one end, the junction sequence differs from germline, possibly due to a read error. V gene TRBV7-7 combines with J gene TRBJ2-5; 9 bases are shared with TRBD1. In germline, CDR1 is SSHAT, CDR2 FNYEAQ (reference sequence). The CDR3 contains 15 residues. The CDR3 loop reads CASSPSNRGRGTQYF. Written as DNA, the CDR3 is TGTGCTAGCAGCCCCTCAAACAGGGGGCGCGGGACCCAGTACTTC.

The chain joins TRBV9 to TRBJ2-3; 7 bases map to TRBD2. This CDR3 has 16 amino acids. Germline assignment: CDR1 SGDLS and CDR2 YYNGEE. V was clipped by 0 bases and J by 5 bases; unmatched bases: 9. CDR3 in amino acids: CASSVERGERVDTQYF. The CDR3 DNA follows: TGTGCCAGCAGCGTAGAGCGGGGAGAAAGGGTAGATACGCAGTATTTT.

The chain links TRBV9 to TRBJ2-1; perhaps D is TRBD1 or TRBD2 (6 bases each). The germline CDR1 and CDR2 sequences are SGDLS and YYNGEE. The CDR3 runs 16 residues. Between the trimmed V and J ends, which lost 3 bases and 13 bases, there was a span of 26 bases. CDR3 DNA sequence: TGTGCCAGCAGCGGACGAGGGGGGACCCTTTCGATAGGTCAGTTCTTC. Protein sequence: CASSGRGGTLSIGQFF.

In its sample, this clonotype was seen a few times. V is TRBV24-1 and J is TRBJ2-1; the match to TRBD1 covers 8 bases. Trimming cost V 0 bases and J 14 bases; bases outside gene matches: 5. The CDR3 is made up of 13 amino acids. The germline CDR1 and CDR2 sequences are KGHDR and SFDVKD. Written as DNA, the CDR3 is TGTGCCACCAGTGATTTGCCCGGACAGGGTAAGTTCTTC. It yields the protein CATSDLPGQGKFF.

This rearrangement joins TRBV11-2 to TRBJ1-1; 7 bases are shared with TRBD1. Germline lookup yields CDR1 SGHAT and CDR2 FQNNGV. The CDR3 has 14 amino acids. The ends lost 2 bases at V and 1 base at J; junction bases unmatched: 1. The CDR3 loop reads CASSLHRGNTEAFF. CDR3 nucleotides: TGTGCCAGCAGCTTACACAGGGGGAACACTGAAGCTTTCTTT.

This clonotype appeared many times. This chain uses TRBV12-3 or TRBV12-4 with TRBJ2-5; D gene ambiguous. Trimming cost V 3 bases and J 5 bases, with 7 bases left between them. This CDR3 contains 12 residues. The CDR3 bases are TGTGCCAGCAGTTTCGGGCCGGAGACCCAGTACTTC. Encoded protein: CASSFGPETQYF.

This clonotype was seen only a few times. The chain recombines TRBV5-6 with TRBJ1-5; no definite D call. The CDR3 extends over 14 amino acids. Trimming took 0 bases from V and 3 from J, leaving 7 bases between them. Germline values: CDR1 SGHDT, CDR2 YYEEEE. CDR3: CASSLARDNQPQHF. Written as DNA, the CDR3 is TGTGCCAGCAGCTTGGCACGGGACAATCAGCCCCAGCATTTT.

The V call is TRBV28, the J call TRBJ1-2; D is perhaps TRBD1 (5 bases). This CDR3 spans 17 amino acids. Deletions cut 2 bases from V and 5 bases from J, with 21 bases between. Germline CDR1 is MDHEN and CDR2 is SYDVKM. The CDR3 nucleotides are TGTGCCAGCAGTTTAGGACCAATCGGGGGATTGGGGTATGGCTACACCTTC. Protein sequence: CASSLGPIGGLGYGYTF.